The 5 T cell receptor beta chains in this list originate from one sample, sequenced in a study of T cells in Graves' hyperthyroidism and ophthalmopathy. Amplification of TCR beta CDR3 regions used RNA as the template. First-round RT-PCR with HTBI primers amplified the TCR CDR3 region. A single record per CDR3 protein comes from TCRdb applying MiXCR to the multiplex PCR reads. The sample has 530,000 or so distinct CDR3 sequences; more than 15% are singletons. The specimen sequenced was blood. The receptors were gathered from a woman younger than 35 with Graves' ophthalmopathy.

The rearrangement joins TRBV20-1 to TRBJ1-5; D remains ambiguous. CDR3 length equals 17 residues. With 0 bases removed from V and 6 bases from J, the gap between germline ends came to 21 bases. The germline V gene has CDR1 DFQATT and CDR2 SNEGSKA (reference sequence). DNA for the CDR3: TGCAGTGCTAGAGAAAGGGTGGCCGTAGAGTGGGGTCAGCCCCAGCATTTT. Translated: CSARERVAVEWGQPQHF.

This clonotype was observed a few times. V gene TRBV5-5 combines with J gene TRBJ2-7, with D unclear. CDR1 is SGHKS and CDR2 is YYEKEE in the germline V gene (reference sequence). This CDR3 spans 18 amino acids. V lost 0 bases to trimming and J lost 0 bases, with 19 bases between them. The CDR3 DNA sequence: TGTGCCAGCAGCTTGGTGATCTTTAACAGCCGGAGCTCCTACGAGCAGTACTTC. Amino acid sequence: CASSLVIFNSRSSYEQYF.

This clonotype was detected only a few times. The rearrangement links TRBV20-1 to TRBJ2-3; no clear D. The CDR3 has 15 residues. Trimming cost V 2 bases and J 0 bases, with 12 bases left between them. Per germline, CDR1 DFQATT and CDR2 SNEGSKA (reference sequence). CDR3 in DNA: TGCAGTGCTAGAAGGGTGGGCTGGAGCACAGATACGCAGTATTTT. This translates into CSARRVGWSTDTQYF.

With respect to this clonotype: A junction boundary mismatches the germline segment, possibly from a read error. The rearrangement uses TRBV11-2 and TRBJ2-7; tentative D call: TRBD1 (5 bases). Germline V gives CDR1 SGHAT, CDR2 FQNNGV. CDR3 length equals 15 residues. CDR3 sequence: CASSQEAGNLYEQYF. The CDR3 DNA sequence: TGCGCCAGCAGCCAAGAAGCAGGGAACCTCTACGAGCAGTACTTC.

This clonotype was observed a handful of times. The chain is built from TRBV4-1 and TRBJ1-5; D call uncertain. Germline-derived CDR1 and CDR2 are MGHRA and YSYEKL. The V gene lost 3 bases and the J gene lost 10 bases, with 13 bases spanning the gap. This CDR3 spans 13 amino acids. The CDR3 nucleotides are TGCGCCAGCAGCCAGGAAAGACCGCTACCCCAGCATTTT. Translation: CASSQERPLPQHF.